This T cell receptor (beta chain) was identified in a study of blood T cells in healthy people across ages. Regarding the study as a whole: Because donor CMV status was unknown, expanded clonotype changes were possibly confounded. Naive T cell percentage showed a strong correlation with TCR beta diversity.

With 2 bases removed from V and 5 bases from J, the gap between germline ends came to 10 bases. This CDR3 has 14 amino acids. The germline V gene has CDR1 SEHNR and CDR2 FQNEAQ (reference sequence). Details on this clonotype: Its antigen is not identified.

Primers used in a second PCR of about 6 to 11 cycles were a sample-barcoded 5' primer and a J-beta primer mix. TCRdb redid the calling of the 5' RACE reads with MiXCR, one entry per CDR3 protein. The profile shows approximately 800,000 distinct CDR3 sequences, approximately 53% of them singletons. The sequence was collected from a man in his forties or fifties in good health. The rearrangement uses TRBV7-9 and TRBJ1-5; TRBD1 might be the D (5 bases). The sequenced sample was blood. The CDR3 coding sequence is TGTGCCAGCAGCTTACTGGGAGGGGATCAGCCCCAGCATTTT. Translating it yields CASSLLGGDQPQHF.